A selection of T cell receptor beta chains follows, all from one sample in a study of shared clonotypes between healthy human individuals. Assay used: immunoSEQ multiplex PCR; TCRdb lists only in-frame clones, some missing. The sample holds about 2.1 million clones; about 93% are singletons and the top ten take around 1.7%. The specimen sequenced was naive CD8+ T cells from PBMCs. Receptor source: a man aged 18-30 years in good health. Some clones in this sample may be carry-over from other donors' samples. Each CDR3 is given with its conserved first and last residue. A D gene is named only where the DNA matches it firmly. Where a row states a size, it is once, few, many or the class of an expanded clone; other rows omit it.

CDR3nt: TGTGCCAGCAGTTCCCGGACACGGGGAGTATACGAGCAGTACTTC
CDR3aa: CASSSRTRGVYEQYF
abundance: NA
v_gene: TRBV28
d_gene: NA
j_gene: TRBJ2-7

CDR3nt: TGCGCCAGCAGCCAAGACAGGGCGGGCTACGAGCAGTACTTC
CDR3aa: CASSQDRAGYEQYF
abundance: once
v_gene: TRBV4-1
d_gene: NA
j_gene: TRBJ2-7

CDR3nt: TGTGCCAGCAGCTTTGTCCCGGACAGAATCTACGAGCAGTACTTC
CDR3aa: CASSFVPDRIYEQYF
abundance: NA
v_gene: TRBV5-4
d_gene: NA
j_gene: TRBJ2-7

CDR3nt: TGTGCCAGTACAGGGAGCTCTGGGGCCAACGTCCTGACTTTC
CDR3aa: CASTGSSGANVLTF
abundance: NA
v_gene: TRBV19
d_gene: NA
j_gene: TRBJ2-6

CDR3nt: TGTGCCAGTAAGGCCCAGAACACCTACGAGCAGTACTTC
CDR3aa: CASKAQNTYEQYF
abundance: NA
v_gene: TRBV19
d_gene: NA
j_gene: TRBJ2-7

CDR3nt: TGTGCCAGCAGTCCCCCGACAGGGAACACTGAAGCTTTCTTT
CDR3aa: CASSPPTGNTEAFF
abundance: NA
v_gene: TRBV28
d_gene: NA
j_gene: TRBJ1-1

CDR3nt: TGTGCCAGCAGTTACTCGACAGTGGAACTGTTTTTT
CDR3aa: CASSYSTVELFF
abundance: few
v_gene: TRBV6-6
d_gene: NA
j_gene: TRBJ1-4

CDR3nt: TGTGCCAGCAGCGTGAGCGGGAATCGAGATAATGAGCAGTTCTTC
CDR3aa: CASSVSGNRDNEQFF
abundance: NA
v_gene: TRBV9
d_gene: TRBD2
j_gene: TRBJ2-1

CDR3nt: TGTGCCAGCAGTTACGAGACTAGCGGCGCTTACGAGCAGTACTTC
CDR3aa: CASSYETSGAYEQYF
abundance: NA
v_gene: TRBV6-5
d_gene: TRBD2
j_gene: TRBJ2-7

CDR3nt: TGTGCCAGCAGCCAGGAGGGTTGGGGGACAGGGTACGAGCAGTACTTC
CDR3aa: CASSQEGWGTGYEQYF
abundance: once
v_gene: TRBV5-6
d_gene: TRBD1
j_gene: TRBJ2-7

CDR3nt: TGTGCCAGCAGTGATTATACAGCCAACTGGAACACTGAAGCTTTCTTT
CDR3aa: CASSDYTANWNTEAFF
abundance: NA
v_gene: TRBV25-1
d_gene: NA
j_gene: TRBJ1-1

CDR3nt: TGTGCTAGTGGTTTCGCCGACCTAGTGGGATCCTACAATGAGCAGTTCTTC
CDR3aa: CASGFADLVGSYNEQFF
abundance: NA
v_gene: TRBV12-5
d_gene: NA
j_gene: TRBJ2-1

CDR3nt: TGTGCCAGCAGCTTCTCTGGGGATTCAAACGAGCAGTACTTC
CDR3aa: CASSFSGDSNEQYF
abundance: NA
v_gene: TRBV5-6
d_gene: NA
j_gene: TRBJ2-7

CDR3nt: TGTGCCAGCAGTTTAGAGGGACGGGGCGGTACGCAGTATTTT
CDR3aa: CASSLEGRGGTQYF
abundance: NA
v_gene: TRBV27
d_gene: NA
j_gene: TRBJ2-3

CDR3nt: TGTGCTAGTCGACGGGGGTCGGAGACCCAGTACTTC
CDR3aa: CASRRGSETQYF
abundance: NA
v_gene: TRBV12-5
d_gene: NA
j_gene: TRBJ2-5

CDR3nt: TGTGCCAGCAGTTCTAGGACGGTCGCGCAGTATTTT
CDR3aa: CASSSRTVAQYF
abundance: NA
v_gene: TRBV27
d_gene: NA
j_gene: TRBJ2-3

CDR3nt: TGCAGCGTTGCGGGACTGGGCTACGAGCAGTACTTC
CDR3aa: CSVAGLGYEQYF
abundance: NA
v_gene: TRBV29-1
d_gene: NA
j_gene: TRBJ2-7

CDR3nt: TGTGCCAGCAGTGCCATCAGGGACACTGAAGCTTTCTTT
CDR3aa: CASSAIRDTEAFF
abundance: NA
v_gene: TRBV25-1
d_gene: NA
j_gene: TRBJ1-1

CDR3nt: TGTGCCAGCAGCCCCAGACCCCAAGAGACCCAGTACTTC
CDR3aa: CASSPRPQETQYF
abundance: NA
v_gene: TRBV7-9
d_gene: NA
j_gene: TRBJ2-5

CDR3nt: TGTGCCAGCAGCCCCCGACTGCAACCTAACGAGCAGTACTTC
CDR3aa: CASSPRLQPNEQYF
abundance: once
v_gene: TRBV9
d_gene: NA
j_gene: TRBJ2-7

CDR3nt: TGTGCCAGCAGCCCCCTCGTTGGCCCCCAGGAGACCCAGTACTTC
CDR3aa: CASSPLVGPQETQYF
abundance: NA
v_gene: TRBV7-9
d_gene: NA
j_gene: TRBJ2-5

CDR3nt: TGCGCCAGCAGCCAAGACAGGGGAGACACTGAAGCTTTCTTT
CDR3aa: CASSQDRGDTEAFF
abundance: NA
v_gene: TRBV4-3
d_gene: NA
j_gene: TRBJ1-1

CDR3nt: TGTGCCAGCAGCGGATGGACTAGCGGGAGCTACGAGCAGTACTTC
CDR3aa: CASSGWTSGSYEQYF
abundance: NA
v_gene: TRBV7-8
d_gene: TRBD2
j_gene: TRBJ2-7

CDR3nt: TGTGCCAGCAGCTTAAATCCAGGGGCGGGGCGCACTGAAGCTTTCTTT
CDR3aa: CASSLNPGAGRTEAFF
abundance: NA
v_gene: TRBV7-3
d_gene: NA
j_gene: TRBJ1-1

CDR3nt: TGTGCCAGCAGTGAACTTACGGGGGAGGTTTACGAGCAGTACTTC
CDR3aa: CASSELTGEVYEQYF
abundance: NA
v_gene: TRBV6-1
d_gene: NA
j_gene: TRBJ2-7

CDR3nt: TGTGCCAGCAGTCCTCTTTCCGGGACAGACAATGAGCAGTTCTTC
CDR3aa: CASSPLSGTDNEQFF
abundance: NA
v_gene: TRBV27
d_gene: TRBD1
j_gene: TRBJ2-1

CDR3nt: TGTGCCAGCACACAGGGGTTCGCAGATACGCAGTATTTT
CDR3aa: CASTQGFADTQYF
abundance: NA
v_gene: TRBV6-1
d_gene: TRBD1
j_gene: TRBJ2-3

CDR3nt: TGTGCCAGCAGCTTGGAGATTCAAGAGACCCAGTACTTC
CDR3aa: CASSLEIQETQYF
abundance: NA
v_gene: TRBV7-2
d_gene: NA
j_gene: TRBJ2-5

CDR3nt: TGTGCCAGCAGTTTCCCCGGCTACGAGCAGTACTTC
CDR3aa: CASSFPGYEQYF
abundance: NA
v_gene: TRBV27
d_gene: NA
j_gene: TRBJ2-7

CDR3nt: TGTGCCAGCAGTTTATCTTCGGGTAGCTTCCACGAGCAGTACTTC
CDR3aa: CASSLSSGSFHEQYF
abundance: NA
v_gene: TRBV27
d_gene: NA
j_gene: TRBJ2-7

CDR3nt: TGTGCCAGCAGACCCTTTGGGGGCGGGAGGCTGGGGAATGAGCAGTTCTTC
CDR3aa: CASRPFGGGRLGNEQFF
abundance: NA
v_gene: TRBV5-6
d_gene: TRBD2
j_gene: TRBJ2-1

CDR3nt: TGTGCCAGCAGCTTATTTAGGGGCGAGTCCTACGAGCAGTACTTC
CDR3aa: CASSLFRGESYEQYF
abundance: NA
v_gene: TRBV7-3
d_gene: NA
j_gene: TRBJ2-7

CDR3nt: TGTGCCAGCAGCCCTCGGGCTAGCGGCTACGAGCAGTACTTC
CDR3aa: CASSPRASGYEQYF
abundance: NA
v_gene: TRBV11-2
d_gene: TRBD2
j_gene: TRBJ2-7

CDR3nt: TGTGCCAGCAGTTCCACCTTGACAGACTACAATGAGCAGTTCTTC
CDR3aa: CASSSTLTDYNEQFF
abundance: NA
v_gene: TRBV27
d_gene: NA
j_gene: TRBJ2-1

CDR3nt: TGTGCCAGCACCGACAGGGAAGAGACCCAGTACTTC
CDR3aa: CASTDREETQYF
abundance: NA
v_gene: TRBV28
d_gene: TRBD1
j_gene: TRBJ2-5

CDR3nt: TGTGCCAGCAGTTTACTCCCAGGGGCGAAATACGAGCAGTACTTC
CDR3aa: CASSLLPGAKYEQYF
abundance: NA
v_gene: TRBV27
d_gene: NA
j_gene: TRBJ2-7

CDR3nt: TGTGCCACCAGCAGAGGAGAAGCGCCCGAGCAGTACTTC
CDR3aa: CATSRGEAPEQYF
abundance: NA
v_gene: TRBV15
d_gene: NA
j_gene: TRBJ2-7

CDR3nt: TGTGCCAGCATCGACGGCTATGGCTACACCTTC
CDR3aa: CASIDGYGYTF
abundance: NA
v_gene: TRBV2
d_gene: NA
j_gene: TRBJ1-2

CDR3nt: TGTGCCAGCAGTTTCTCAGGGGGCCTCATGAACACTGAAGCTTTCTTT
CDR3aa: CASSFSGGLMNTEAFF
abundance: NA
v_gene: TRBV27
d_gene: TRBD1
j_gene: TRBJ1-1

CDR3nt: TGTGCCAGCAGCGCCGGACGGAACAGAGGTTCCTACAATGAGCAGTTCTTC
CDR3aa: CASSAGRNRGSYNEQFF
abundance: NA
v_gene: TRBV9
d_gene: NA
j_gene: TRBJ2-1